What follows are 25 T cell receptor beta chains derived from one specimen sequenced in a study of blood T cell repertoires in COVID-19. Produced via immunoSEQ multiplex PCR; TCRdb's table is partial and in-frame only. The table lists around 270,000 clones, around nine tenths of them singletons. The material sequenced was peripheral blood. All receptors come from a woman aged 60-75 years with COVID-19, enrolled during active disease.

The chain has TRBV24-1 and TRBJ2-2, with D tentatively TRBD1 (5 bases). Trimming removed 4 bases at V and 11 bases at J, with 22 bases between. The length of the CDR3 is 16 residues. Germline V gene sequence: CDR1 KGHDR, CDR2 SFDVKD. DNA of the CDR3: TGTGCCACCAGTGACGACTCAAGTTATGGGGCGCGAGAGCTGTTTTTT. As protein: CATSDDSSYGARELFF.

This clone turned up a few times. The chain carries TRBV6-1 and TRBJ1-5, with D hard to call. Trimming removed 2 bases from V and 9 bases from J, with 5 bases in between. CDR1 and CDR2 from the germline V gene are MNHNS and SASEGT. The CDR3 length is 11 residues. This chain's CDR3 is CASSEIRPQHF. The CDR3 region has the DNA TGTGCCAGCAGTGAAATTCGGCCCCAGCATTTT.

CDR3 nucleotides: TGTGCCAGCATGACGGGGAGGGCTGGAAACACCATATATTTT. It yields the protein CASMTGRAGNTIYF. This chain connects TRBV28 to TRBJ1-3; the D is unclear. The germline gives CDR1 MDHEN, CDR2 SYDVKM. V lost 7 bases to trimming and J lost 2 bases, with 12 bases between them. CDR3 length equals 14 residues.

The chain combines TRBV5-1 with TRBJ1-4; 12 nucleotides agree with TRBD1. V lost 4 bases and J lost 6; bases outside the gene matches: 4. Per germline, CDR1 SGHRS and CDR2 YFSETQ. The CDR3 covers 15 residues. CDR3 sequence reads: CASSPGQGADEKLFF. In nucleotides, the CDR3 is TGCGCCAGCAGCCCGGGACAGGGGGCTGATGAAAAACTGTTTTTT.

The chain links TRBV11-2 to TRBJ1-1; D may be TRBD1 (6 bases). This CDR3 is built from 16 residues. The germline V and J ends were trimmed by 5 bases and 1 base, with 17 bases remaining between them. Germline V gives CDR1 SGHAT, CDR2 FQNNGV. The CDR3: CASSPYPTGRNTEAFF. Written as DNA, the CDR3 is TGTGCCAGCAGCCCTTACCCGACAGGCCGGAACACTGAAGCTTTCTTT.

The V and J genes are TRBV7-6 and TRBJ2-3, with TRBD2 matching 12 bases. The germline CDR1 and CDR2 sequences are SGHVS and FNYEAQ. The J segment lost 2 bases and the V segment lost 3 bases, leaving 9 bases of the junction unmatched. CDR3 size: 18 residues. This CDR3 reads CASSFRPRTSGNTDTQYF. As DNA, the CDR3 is TGTGCCAGCAGCTTCCGCCCACGGACTAGCGGGAACACAGATACGCAGTATTTT.

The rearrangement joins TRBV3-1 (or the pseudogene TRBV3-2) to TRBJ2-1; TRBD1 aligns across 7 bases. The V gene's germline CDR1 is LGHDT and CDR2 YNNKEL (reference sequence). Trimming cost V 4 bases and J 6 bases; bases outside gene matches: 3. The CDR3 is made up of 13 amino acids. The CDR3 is CASSRTGVNEQFF. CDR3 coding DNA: TGTGCCAGCAGCCGTACAGGGGTCAATGAGCAGTTCTTC.

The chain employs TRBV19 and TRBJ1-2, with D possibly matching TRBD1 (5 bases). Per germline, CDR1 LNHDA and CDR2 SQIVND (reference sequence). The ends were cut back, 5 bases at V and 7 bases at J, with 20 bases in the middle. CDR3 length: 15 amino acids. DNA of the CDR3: TGTGCCAGTAGTGTCGACAGCTACACTTCTGGTGGCTACACCTTC. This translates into CASSVDSYTSGGYTF.

The CDR3 protein is CSVGRGTGDPYGYTF. Here the CDR3 DNA reads TGCAGCGTCGGGCGAGGGACAGGGGACCCCTATGGCTACACCTTC. The chain carries TRBV29-1 and TRBJ1-2; TRBD1 aligns across 10 bases. The CDR3 length is 15 residues. Germline lookup yields CDR1 SQVTM and CDR2 ANQGSEA. The J segment lost 4 bases and the V segment lost 6 bases, leaving 11 bases of the junction unmatched.

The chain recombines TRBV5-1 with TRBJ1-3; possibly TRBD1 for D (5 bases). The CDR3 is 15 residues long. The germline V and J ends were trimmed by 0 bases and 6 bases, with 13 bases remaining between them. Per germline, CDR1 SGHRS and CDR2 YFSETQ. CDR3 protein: CASSLGQGFENTIYF. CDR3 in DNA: TGCGCCAGCAGCTTGGGCCAGGGTTTCGAAAACACCATATATTTT.

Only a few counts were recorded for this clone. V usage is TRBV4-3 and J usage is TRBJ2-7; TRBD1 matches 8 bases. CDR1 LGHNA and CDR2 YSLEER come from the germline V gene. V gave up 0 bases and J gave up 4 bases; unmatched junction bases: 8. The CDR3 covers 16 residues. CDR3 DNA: TGCGCCAGCAGCCAAGAGGCCAGGGGGCGGGAATACGAGCAGTACTTC. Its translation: CASSQEARGREYEQYF.

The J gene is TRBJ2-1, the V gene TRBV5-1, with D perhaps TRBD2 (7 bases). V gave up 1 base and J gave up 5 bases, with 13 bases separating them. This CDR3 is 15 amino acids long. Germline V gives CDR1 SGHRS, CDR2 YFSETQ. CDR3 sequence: CASSLRTRGNNEQFF. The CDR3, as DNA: TGCGCCAGCAGCTTGAGGACTAGGGGGAACAATGAGCAGTTCTTC.

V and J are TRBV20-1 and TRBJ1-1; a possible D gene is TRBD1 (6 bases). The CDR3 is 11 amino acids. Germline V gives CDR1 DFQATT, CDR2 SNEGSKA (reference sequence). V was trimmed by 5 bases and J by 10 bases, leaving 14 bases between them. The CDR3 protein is CSAERQVGAFF. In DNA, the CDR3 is TGCAGTGCTGAAAGACAGGTCGGAGCTTTCTTT.

The CDR3 sequence: CASSLGSGGAFYEQYF. DNA for the CDR3: TGCGCCAGCAGCTTGGGGTCGGGCGGGGCGTTCTACGAGCAGTACTTC. V gene TRBV5-1 combines with J gene TRBJ2-7; D might be TRBD2 (6 bases). The CDR3 contains 16 residues. V lost 0 bases, J lost 3 bases, and 16 bases lay in between. Looked up from germline, CDR1 is SGHRS and CDR2 is YFSETQ. The whole variable domain, remainder taken from reference TRBV5-1 and TRBJ2-7, is KAGVTQTPRYLIKTRGQQVTLSCSPISGHRSVSWYQQTPGQGLQFLFEYFSETQRNKGNFPGRFSGRQFSNSRSEMNVSTLELGDSALYLCASSLGSGGAFYEQYFGPGTRLTVT.

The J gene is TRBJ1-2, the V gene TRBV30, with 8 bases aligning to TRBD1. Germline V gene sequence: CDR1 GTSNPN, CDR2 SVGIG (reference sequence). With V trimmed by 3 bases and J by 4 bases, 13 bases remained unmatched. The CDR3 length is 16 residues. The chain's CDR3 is CAWSATLRGRSYGYTF. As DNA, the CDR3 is TGTGCCTGGAGCGCAACCCTCAGGGGGCGCAGCTATGGCTACACCTTC. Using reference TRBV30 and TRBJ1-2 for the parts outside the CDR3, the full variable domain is SQTIHQWPATLVQPVGSPLSLECTVEGTSNPNLYWYRQAAGRGLQLLFYSVGIGQISSEVPQNLSASRPQDRQFILSSKKLLLSDSGFYLCAWSATLRGRSYGYTFGSGTRLTVV.

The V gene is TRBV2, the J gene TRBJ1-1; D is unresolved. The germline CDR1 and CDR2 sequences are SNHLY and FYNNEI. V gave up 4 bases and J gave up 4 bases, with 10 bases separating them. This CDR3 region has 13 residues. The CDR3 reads CASSVSTGTEAFF. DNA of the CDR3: TGTGCCAGCAGTGTCTCGACGGGCACTGAAGCTTTCTTT. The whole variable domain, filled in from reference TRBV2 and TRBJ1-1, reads EPEVTQTPSHQVTQMGQEVILRCVPISNHLYFYWYRQILGQKVEFLVSFYNNEISEKSEIFDDQFSVERPDGSNFTLKIRSTKLEDSAMYFCASSVSTGTEAFFGQGTRLTVV.

CDR3 loop: CAWSRGADTQYF. The CDR3 DNA reads as TGTGCCTGGAGTAGGGGTGCAGATACGCAGTATTTT. The chain carries TRBV30 and TRBJ2-3; a weak D match, TRBD1 (5 bases). Germline-derived CDR1 and CDR2 are GTSNPN and SVGIG (reference sequence). Trimming cost V 2 bases and J 4 bases, with 7 bases left between them. The CDR3 runs 12 residues.

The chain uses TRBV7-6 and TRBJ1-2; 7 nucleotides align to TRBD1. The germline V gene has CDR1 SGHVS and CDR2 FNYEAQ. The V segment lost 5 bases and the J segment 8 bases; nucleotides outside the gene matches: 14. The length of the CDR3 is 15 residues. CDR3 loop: CASSQGTAHEEGYTF. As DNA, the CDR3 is TGTGCCAGCAGCCAAGGGACAGCCCACGAGGAGGGCTACACCTTC.

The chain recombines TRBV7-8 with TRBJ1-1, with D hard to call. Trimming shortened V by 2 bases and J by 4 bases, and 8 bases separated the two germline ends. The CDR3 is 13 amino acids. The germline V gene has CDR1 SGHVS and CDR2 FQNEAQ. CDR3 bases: TGTGCCAGCAGCTTACTTATCGGCACTGAAGCTTTCTTT. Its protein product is CASSLLIGTEAFF.

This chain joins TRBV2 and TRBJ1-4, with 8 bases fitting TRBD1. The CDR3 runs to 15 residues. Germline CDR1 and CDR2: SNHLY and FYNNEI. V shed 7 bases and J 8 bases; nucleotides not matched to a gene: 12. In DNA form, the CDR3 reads TGTGCCAGCAATCGGGGACAGGAGAGGAGAGAAAAACTGTTTTTT. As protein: CASNRGQERREKLFF.

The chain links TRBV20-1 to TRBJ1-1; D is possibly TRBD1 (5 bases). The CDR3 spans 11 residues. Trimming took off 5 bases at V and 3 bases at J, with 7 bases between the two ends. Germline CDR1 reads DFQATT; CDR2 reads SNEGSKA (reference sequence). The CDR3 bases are TGCAGTGCTGGGGCCCACACTGAAGCTTTCTTT. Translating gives CSAGAHTEAFF.

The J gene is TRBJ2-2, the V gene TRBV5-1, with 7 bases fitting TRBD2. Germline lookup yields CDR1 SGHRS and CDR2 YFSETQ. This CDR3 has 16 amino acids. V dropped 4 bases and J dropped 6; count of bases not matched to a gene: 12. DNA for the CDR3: TGCGCCAGCAGCCTAGGACTAGTAGGGTCGGCCGGGGAGCTGTTTTTT. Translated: CASSLGLVGSAGELFF.

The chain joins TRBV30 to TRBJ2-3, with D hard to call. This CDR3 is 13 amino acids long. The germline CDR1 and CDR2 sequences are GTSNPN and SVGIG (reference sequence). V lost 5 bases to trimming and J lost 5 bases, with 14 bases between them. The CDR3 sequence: CAWRPGAQDTQYF. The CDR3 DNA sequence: TGTGCCTGGCGACCCGGAGCCCAAGATACGCAGTATTTT. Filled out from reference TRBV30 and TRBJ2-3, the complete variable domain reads SQTIHQWPATLVQPVGSPLSLECTVEGTSNPNLYWYRQAAGRGLQLLFYSVGIGQISSEVPQNLSASRPQDRQFILSSKKLLLSDSGFYLCAWRPGAQDTQYFGPGTRLTVL.

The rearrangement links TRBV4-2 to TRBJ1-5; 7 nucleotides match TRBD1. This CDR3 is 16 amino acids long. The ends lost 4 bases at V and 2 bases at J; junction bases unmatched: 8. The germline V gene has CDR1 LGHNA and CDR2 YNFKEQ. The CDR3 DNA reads TGTGCCAGCAGCCCCAACACAGACAGGGGCAATCAGCCCCAGCATTTT. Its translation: CASSPNTDRGNQPQHF.

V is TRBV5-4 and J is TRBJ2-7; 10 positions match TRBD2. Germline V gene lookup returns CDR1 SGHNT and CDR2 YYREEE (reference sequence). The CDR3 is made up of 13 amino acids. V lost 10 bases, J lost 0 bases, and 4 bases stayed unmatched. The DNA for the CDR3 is TGTGCCTTTAGACTAGCGGGCTCCTACGAGCAGTACTTC. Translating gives CAFRLAGSYEQYF.